These T cell receptor beta chains were read from a single sample in a study of blood T cells in healthy people across ages. TCRdb re-analysed the 5' RACE reads in MiXCR, keeping a single row per CDR3 protein. The sample holds under 700,000 distinct CDR3 sequences, around 24% seen once. A further study also used this sample, focusing on T cells of mothers and their children.

Sequencing was done on a sample of blood. These receptors came from a boy younger than 18 in good health. The CDR3 runs from the conserved cysteine through the conserved F or W. D genes are given only for firm matches. Some rows have no size entry. The others give once, few or many, or a class for an expanded clone.

>.|TRBJ2-1|TRBV6-4|few
TGTGCCAGCAGTGGACTGCCGGGCAGCCCCTACAATGAGCAGTTCTTC
CASSGLPGSPYNEQFF
>.|TRBJ2-7|TRBV2|few
TGTGCCAGCAGTGAAGCAGGCCGCATAATGGAGCAGTACTTC
CASSEAGRIMEQYF
>.|TRBJ1-2|TRBV28|.
TGTGCCAGCAGTCCAACGCAAGGCTACACCTTC
CASSPTQGYTF
>.|TRBJ2-2|TRBV6-5|.
TGTGCCAGCAGTTACAGGGCAGGGGGGACCGGGGAGCTGTTTTTT
CASSYRAGGTGELFF
>TRBD1|TRBJ2-5|TRBV15|.
TGTGCCACCAGCAGAGATGACAGGGATTACGAGACCCAGTACTTC
CATSRDDRDYETQYF
>.|TRBJ2-2|TRBV4-3|.
TGCGCCAGCCGTTCGGGGGCTAACACCGGGGAGCTGTTTTTT
CASRSGANTGELFF
>TRBD1|TRBJ1-1|TRBV7-9|few
TGTGCCAGCAGCCCTACGGGACAGGGGTACACTGAAGCTTTCTTT
CASSPTGQGYTEAFF
>TRBD1|TRBJ2-1|TRBV7-2|few
TGTGCCAGCAGCTTAGTGACAGGGCCCTCCTACAATGAGCAGTTCTTC
CASSLVTGPSYNEQFF
>.|TRBJ2-2|TRBV29-1|few
TGCAGCGCCGGGGAAAACACCGGGGAGCTGTTTTTT
CSAGENTGELFF
>TRBD1|TRBJ2-7|TRBV12-3/TRBV12-4|few
TGTGCCAGCAGTCTAGGGACAGCTCCCTACGAGCAGTACTTC
CASSLGTAPYEQYF
>.|TRBJ2-1|TRBV11-2|few
TGTGCCAGCAGCTTAGTAGTTTTCGATGAGCAGTTCTTC
CASSLVVFDEQFF